The T cell receptor beta chain described here comes from a study of blood T cell repertoires in COVID-19. For the study at large: PBMCs, B-cell-depleted T cells, or T cells were the source of the cDNA or gDNA that made up the material.

Seattle's enrolled individuals joined amid active infection and were then monitored longitudinally. Per the authors' pipeline: From reference gene primer amplification, estimates of nucleated cell counts were derived. The table came from immunoSEQ multiplex PCR; TCRdb's copy has only in-frame clones and leaves some out. V and J calls and clone size come straight from that table; D and trimming were deduced from the DNA. The sample has around 100,000 clones, 92% seen once. Germline trimming cut 5 bases from V and 5 bases from J; bases unmatched to any gene: 10. The CDR3 covers 16 residues. CDR1 is LGHNA, CDR2 YNFKEQ, per germline.

The receptor comes from a woman between 50 and 59 years old with COVID-19, enrolled during active disease. The sequencing input was peripheral blood. The chain employs TRBV4-2 and TRBJ2-2; TRBD2 matches 8 bases. The CDR3 reads CASSFRAGAGTGELFF. The CDR3 DNA is TGTGCCAGCAGCTTTCGAGCGGGGGCGGGGACCGGGGAGCTGTTTTTT.